Shown below are 23 T cell receptor beta chains from a single sample sequenced in a study of PD-1 blockade in classical Hodgkin lymphoma (dated by TCRdb to 2020 to 2022). The time point tag for this specimen amounts to: cycle 4 day 1 (C4D1), after about 6 weeks of nivolumab. Relapse after autologous stem cell transplantation had occurred in all trial patients, and cohorts A, B and C were distinguished by prior brentuximab vedotin exposure. Library method: the immunoSEQ multiplex PCR assay. Held by TCRdb, this immuneACCESS table contains in-frame sequences only and omits some clones. Under half of the omission traces to an unresolved V gene where checked; the cause of the rest is unknown. The sample profile shows tens of thousands of clones; 90% of them were found once. Approximately 15% of the sample is held by the ten biggest clonotypes. The sample in question was peripheral blood mononuclear cells (PBMCs), obtained before the fourth cycle of nivolumab. All receptors derive from a human donor with classical Hodgkin lymphoma.

This chain uses TRBV27 with TRBJ1-2; D possibly corresponds to TRBD1 (6 bases). V lost 0 bases and J 3 bases, leaving 14 bases between the germline ends. Looked up from germline, CDR1 is MNHEY and CDR2 is SMNVEV (reference sequence). This CDR3 comprises 16 residues. The CDR3, as DNA: TGTGCCAGCAGTTTATCGGGGGGGCCCCCATACTATGGCTACACCTTC. Its protein product is CASSLSGGPPYYGYTF.

This chain links TRBV28 with TRBJ1-2; TRBD1 agrees at 9 bases. Trimming removed 6 bases from V and 4 bases from J; junction bases left unmatched: 15. The CDR3 is 17 amino acids. Germline CDR1 reads MDHEN; CDR2 reads SYDVKM. Here the CDR3 reads CASSWLSHRGQGYGYTF. The CDR3, as DNA: TGTGCCAGCAGCTGGCTAAGCCACAGGGGGCAAGGCTATGGCTACACCTTC.

The rearrangement links TRBV5-1 to TRBJ1-4; 10 bases are a match to TRBD1. The germline gives CDR1 SGHRS, CDR2 YFSETQ. V trimming: 2 bases; J trimming: 6 bases; junction bases outside the gene matches: 4. The CDR3 spans 15 residues. CDR3 loop: CASSFSDRGDEKLFF. In nucleotides, the CDR3 is TGCGCCAGCAGCTTCTCGGACAGGGGGGATGAAAAACTGTTTTTT.

This sequence joins TRBV4-2 and TRBJ2-1; 7 bases are a match to TRBD2. The CDR3 spans 17 residues. Germline assignment: CDR1 LGHNA and CDR2 YNFKEQ. J gave up 4 bases and V 0 bases, and 9 bases lay outside the gene matches. In nucleotides, the CDR3 is TGTGCCAGCAGCCAAGATGGGTCGGGAGGAGAGTACAATGAGCAGTTCTTC. Residues: CASSQDGSGGEYNEQFF.

The chain has TRBV28 and TRBJ2-3; TRBD2 matches at 8 bases. Germline V lookup: CDR1 MDHEN, CDR2 SYDVKM. This CDR3 is 18 amino acids long. J lost 8 bases, V lost 7 bases, and 23 bases had no gene match. The CDR3 region has the DNA TGTGCCAGCACCCTAGGGGCTAGTTTAGCGGGGCGAGGCCTTACGCAGTATTTT. Protein: CASTLGASLAGRGLTQYF.

The gene calls are TRBV29-1 and TRBJ2-5, with D possibly being TRBD2 (5 bases). The V end lost 4 bases, the J end lost 5 bases, and 11 bases lay between the germline ends. Germline V CDR1 and CDR2: SQVTM, ANQGSEA. The CDR3 is made up of 12 amino acids. The CDR3 here is CSVGGHMETQYF. CDR3 in DNA: TGCAGCGTTGGAGGGCATATGGAGACCCAGTACTTC.

The chain combines TRBV27 with TRBJ1-4; D gene uncertain. CDR3 length: 15 residues. Germline V CDR1 and CDR2: MNHEY, SMNVEV (reference sequence). V lost 1 base, J lost 6 bases, and 12 bases lay in between. The DNA of the CDR3 is TGTGCCAGCAGTTTATTCCTTGGTGTGTATGAAAAACTGTTTTTT. It codes for CASSLFLGVYEKLFF.

This chain joins TRBV7-3 and TRBJ1-3; D remains ambiguous. From germline, CDR1 is SGHTA and CDR2 FQGTGA. The CDR3 spans 15 residues. V gave up 4 bases and J gave up 0 bases, with 10 bases separating them. The CDR3 protein is CASSSTGGSGNTIYF. The CDR3 region has the DNA TGTGCCAGCAGCTCGACCGGAGGCTCTGGAAACACCATATATTTT.

CDR3 residues: CASSLRQRTDTQYF. CDR3 DNA: TGTGCCAGCAGCTTAAGGCAGCGCACAGATACGCAGTATTTT. This chain uses TRBV13 with TRBJ2-3; no clear D. The CDR3 consists of 14 residues. Germline CDR1 reads PRHDT; CDR2 reads FYEKMQ (reference sequence). V lost 2 bases and J 1 base, leaving 7 bases between the germline ends.

The chain joins TRBV7-9 to TRBJ2-1; D unclear. There are 13 residues in the CDR3. Germline CDR1 reads SEHNR; CDR2 reads FQNEAQ (reference sequence). Between the trimmed V and J ends, which lost 3 bases and 8 bases, there was a span of 11 bases. The CDR3 here is CASSFYFGDEQFF. For the CDR3, the DNA is TGTGCCAGCAGCTTCTACTTTGGCGATGAGCAGTTCTTC.

A single count supports this clone. The V gene is TRBV5-1, the J gene TRBJ2-2; D gene uncertain. Trimming pared 1 base from V and 4 bases from J, leaving 8 bases between. This CDR3 comprises 14 residues. Germline V CDR1 and CDR2: SGHRS, YFSETQ. The CDR3 DNA reads as TGCGCCAGCAGCTTGCCCCAAACCACCGGGGAGCTGTTTTTT. As protein: CASSLPQTTGELFF.

The V call is TRBV18, the J call TRBJ1-5, with 9 nucleotides matching TRBD1. Germline V gene data show CDR1 as KGHSH and CDR2 as LQKENI. There are 18 residues in the CDR3. The junction had 8 bases not matched to a gene; V was cut back by 1 base and J by 1 base. CDR3 DNA sequence: TGTGCCAGCTCACCACGGTCCACAGGGGGCTTGAGCAATCAGCCCCAGCATTTT. Translated: CASSPRSTGGLSNQPQHF.

CDR3 region: CASARSGEQFF. DNA for the CDR3: TGTGCCAGCGCCCGGTCGGGTGAGCAGTTCTTC. This chain uses TRBV2 with TRBJ2-1; no definite D call. Between the trimmed V and J ends, which lost 8 bases and 9 bases, there was a span of 11 bases. The CDR3 is 11 residues long. Germline V gene sequence: CDR1 SNHLY, CDR2 FYNNEI.

The chain carries TRBV6-5 and TRBJ2-7, with TRBD2 as a possible D gene (6 bases). Germline CDR1 and CDR2: MNHEY and SVGAGI. V was shortened by 1 base and J by 5 bases, with 15 bases between the two germline ends. The CDR3 is 15 residues long. The chain's CDR3 is CASSYWTKGYHEQYF. The DNA for the CDR3 is TGTGCCAGCAGTTACTGGACTAAGGGGTACCACGAGCAGTACTTC.

V is TRBV30 and J is TRBJ2-7; D may be TRBD1 or TRBD2 (5 bases each). The length of the CDR3 is 14 residues. Germline V gene data show CDR1 as GTSNPN and CDR2 as SVGIG (reference sequence). Between the trimmed V and J ends, which lost 5 bases and 3 bases, there was a span of 17 bases. This CDR3 reads CAWRRSGRYYEQYF. Written as DNA, the CDR3 is TGTGCCTGGCGACGTTCGGGACGGTACTACGAGCAGTACTTC.

V gene TRBV9 combines with J gene TRBJ2-3, with 8 bases that match TRBD2. Germline CDR1 SGDLS, CDR2 YYNGEE. J gave up 0 bases and V 4 bases, and 16 bases lay outside the gene matches. The CDR3 extends over 19 amino acids. The CDR3: CASSSARGNGRVSTDTQYF. The CDR3 coding sequence is TGTGCCAGCAGCAGCGCCAGGGGCAACGGGAGGGTTAGCACAGATACGCAGTATTTT.

The V gene is TRBV6-9, the J gene TRBJ2-7; 8 nucleotides match TRBD2. The CDR3 extends over 16 amino acids. The germline V gene encodes CDR1 MNHGY and CDR2 SVAAGI. V shed 7 bases and J 6 bases; nucleotides not matched to a gene: 17. In DNA, the CDR3 is TGTGCCAGCATCCCCCTCGGTCCGAGGACTAGCAGCGAGCAGTACTTC. This sequence encodes CASIPLGPRTSSEQYF.

This chain links TRBV4-1 with TRBJ2-7; 12 nucleotides match TRBD1. J lost 1 base, V lost 1 base, and 5 bases had no gene match. Per germline, CDR1 MGHRA and CDR2 YSYEKL. This CDR3 region has 17 residues. In DNA, the CDR3 is TGCGCCAGCAGCCAAGCGGGGACAGGGGGCGCGTCCTACGAGCAGTACTTC. This translates into CASSQAGTGGASYEQYF.

This clone was seen a few times. The CDR3 coding sequence is TGTGCCAGCAGTGGGCGGGGCGGGGAATTGTGGAATGAGCAGTTCTTC. The encoded protein is CASSGRGGELWNEQFF. V and J are TRBV6-1 and TRBJ2-1; D might be TRBD2 (6 bases). This CDR3 has 16 residues. Germline assignment: CDR1 MNHNS and CDR2 SASEGT. V dropped 4 bases and J dropped 7 bases, with 20 bases sitting between them.

The chain links TRBV19 to TRBJ1-1; 9 bases align to TRBD1. The trim removed 5 bases at V and 0 bases at J, leaving 10 bases unmatched. This CDR3 spans 17 amino acids. Germline-derived CDR1 and CDR2 are LNHDA and SQIVND (reference sequence). The CDR3 DNA reads TGTGCCAGTAGTCACGGGACAGGGCCATTTATGAACACTGAAGCTTTCTTT. Its protein is CASSHGTGPFMNTEAFF. The variable domain in full, with the rest retrieved from reference TRBV19 and TRBJ1-1, is DGGITQSPKYLFRKEGQNVTLSCEQNLNHDAMYWYRQDPGQGLRLIYYSQIVNDFQKGDIAEGYSVSREKKESFPLTVTSAQKNPTAFYLCASSHGTGPFMNTEAFFGQGTRLTVV.

A single count supports this clone. The chain recombines TRBV4-1 with TRBJ2-5, with 9 bases aligning to TRBD1. The CDR3 is 14 amino acids. J lost 7 bases, V lost 5 bases, and 8 bases had no gene match. CDR1 is MGHRA and CDR2 is YSYEKL in the germline V gene. The CDR3 region has the DNA TGCGCCAGCAGCTCGACAGGGGGGTTCGGGACCCAGTACTTC. This sequence encodes CASSSTGGFGTQYF.

The V call is TRBV18, the J call TRBJ2-2, with D possibly being TRBD1 (6 bases). Germline V CDR1 and CDR2: KGHSH, LQKENI. The V and J ends lost 3 bases and 6 bases respectively, with 20 bases between them. The CDR3 consists of 17 residues. The CDR3 DNA reads TGTGCCAGCTCACCCCTCCGTACAGGGTTCAACCCCGGGGAGCTGTTTTTT. Translation gives CASSPLRTGFNPGELFF.

The chain links TRBV7-8 to TRBJ1-2; TRBD1 matches 8 bases. With V trimmed by 5 bases and J by 2 bases, 7 bases remained unmatched. Germline loops: CDR1 SGHVS, CDR2 FQNEAQ. This CDR3 is built from 15 residues. The CDR3 bases are TGTGCCAGCAGCGACCAAGGACAGGGAAACTATGGCTACACCTTC. Translated, it gives CASSDQGQGNYGYTF.